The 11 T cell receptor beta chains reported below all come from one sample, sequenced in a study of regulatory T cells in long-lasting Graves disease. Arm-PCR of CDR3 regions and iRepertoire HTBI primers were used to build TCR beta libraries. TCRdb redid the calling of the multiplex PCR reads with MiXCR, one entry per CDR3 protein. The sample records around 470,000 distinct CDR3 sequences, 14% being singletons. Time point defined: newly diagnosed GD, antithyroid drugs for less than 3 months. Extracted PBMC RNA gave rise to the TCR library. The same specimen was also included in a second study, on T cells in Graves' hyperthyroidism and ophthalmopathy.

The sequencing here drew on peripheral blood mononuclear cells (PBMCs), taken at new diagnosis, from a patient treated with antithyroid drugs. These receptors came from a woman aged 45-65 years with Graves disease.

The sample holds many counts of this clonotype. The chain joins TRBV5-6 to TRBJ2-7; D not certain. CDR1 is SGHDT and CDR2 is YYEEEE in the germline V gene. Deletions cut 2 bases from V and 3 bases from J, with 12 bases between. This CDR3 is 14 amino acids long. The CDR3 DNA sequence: TGTGCCAGCAGCTTTACGGGCAGCCTCTACGAGCAGTACTTC. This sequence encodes CASSFTGSLYEQYF.

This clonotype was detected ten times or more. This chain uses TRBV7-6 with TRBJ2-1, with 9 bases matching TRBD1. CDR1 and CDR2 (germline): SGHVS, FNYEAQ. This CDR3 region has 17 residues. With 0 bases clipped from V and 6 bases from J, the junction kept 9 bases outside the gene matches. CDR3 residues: CASSLAAGTGLVNEQFF. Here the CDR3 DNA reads TGTGCCAGCAGCTTAGCAGCCGGGACAGGGTTAGTCAATGAGCAGTTCTTC.

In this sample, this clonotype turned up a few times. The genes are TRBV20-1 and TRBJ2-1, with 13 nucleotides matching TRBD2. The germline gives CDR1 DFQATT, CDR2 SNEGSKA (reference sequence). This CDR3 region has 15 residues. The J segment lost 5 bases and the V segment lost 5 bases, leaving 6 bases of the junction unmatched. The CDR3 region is CSAGKLAGGDNEQFF. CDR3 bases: TGCAGTGCTGGCAAACTAGCGGGAGGGGACAATGAGCAGTTCTTC.

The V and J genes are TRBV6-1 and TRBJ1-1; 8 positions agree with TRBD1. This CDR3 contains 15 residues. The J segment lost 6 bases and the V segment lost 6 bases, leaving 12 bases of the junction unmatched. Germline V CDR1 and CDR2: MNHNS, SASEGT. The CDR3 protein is CASRAQGARISEAFF. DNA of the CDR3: TGTGCCAGCAGAGCTCAGGGGGCGCGGATCTCTGAAGCTTTCTTT.

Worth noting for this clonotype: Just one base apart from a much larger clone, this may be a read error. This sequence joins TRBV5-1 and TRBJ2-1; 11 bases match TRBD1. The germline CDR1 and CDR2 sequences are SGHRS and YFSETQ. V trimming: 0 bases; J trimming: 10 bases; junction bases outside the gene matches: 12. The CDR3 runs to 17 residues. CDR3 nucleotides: TGCGCCAGCAGCTTGGCCGAGGACAGGGGGCTGTCCTACGAGCAGTTCTTC. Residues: CASSLAEDRGLSYEQFF.

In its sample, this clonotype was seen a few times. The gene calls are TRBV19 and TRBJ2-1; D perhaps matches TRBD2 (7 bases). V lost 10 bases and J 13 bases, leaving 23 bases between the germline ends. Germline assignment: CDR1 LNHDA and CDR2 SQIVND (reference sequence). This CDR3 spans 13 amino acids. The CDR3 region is CATQGRGWSPQFF. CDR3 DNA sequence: TGTGCCACCCAAGGGAGGGGGTGGAGCCCCCAGTTCTTC.

The CDR3: CASSYGVGGYTF. The CDR3 region has the DNA TGTGCCAGCAGTTACGGGGTGGGGGGCTACACCTTC. The gene calls are TRBV6-5 and TRBJ1-2; no clear D. Per the germline V gene, CDR1 is MNHEY and CDR2 is SVGAGI. Trimming stripped 2 bases from V and 8 bases from J, with 9 bases between. The CDR3 has 12 amino acids.

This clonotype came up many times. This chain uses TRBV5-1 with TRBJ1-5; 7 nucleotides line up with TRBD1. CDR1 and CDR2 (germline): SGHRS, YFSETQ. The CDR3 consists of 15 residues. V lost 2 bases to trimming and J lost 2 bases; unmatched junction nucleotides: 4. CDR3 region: CASSFEGARNQPQHF. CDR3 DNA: TGCGCCAGCAGCTTCGAGGGGGCGCGCAATCAGCCCCAGCATTTT. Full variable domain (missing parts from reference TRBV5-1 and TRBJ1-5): KAGVTQTPRYLIKTRGQQVTLSCSPISGHRSVSWYQQTPGQGLQFLFEYFSETQRNKGNFPGRFSGRQFSNSRSEMNVSTLELGDSALYLCASSFEGARNQPQHFGDGTRLSIL.

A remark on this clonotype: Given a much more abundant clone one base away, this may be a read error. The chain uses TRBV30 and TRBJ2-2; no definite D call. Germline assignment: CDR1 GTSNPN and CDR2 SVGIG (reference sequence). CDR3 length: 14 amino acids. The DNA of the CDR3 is TGTGCCCGGAGTGACCCTCGGTACACCGGGGAGCTGTTTTTT. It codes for CARSDPRYTGELFF.

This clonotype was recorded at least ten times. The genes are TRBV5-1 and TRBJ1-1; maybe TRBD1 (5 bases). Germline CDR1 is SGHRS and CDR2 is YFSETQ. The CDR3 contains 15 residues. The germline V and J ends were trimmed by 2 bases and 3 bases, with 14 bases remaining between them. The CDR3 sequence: CASSLSQGTDTEAFF. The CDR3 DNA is TGCGCCAGCAGCTTAAGCCAGGGAACGGACACTGAAGCTTTCTTT. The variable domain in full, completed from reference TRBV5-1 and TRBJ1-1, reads KAGVTQTPRYLIKTRGQQVTLSCSPISGHRSVSWYQQTPGQGLQFLFEYFSETQRNKGNFPGRFSGRQFSNSRSEMNVSTLELGDSALYLCASSLSQGTDTEAFFGQGTRLTVV.

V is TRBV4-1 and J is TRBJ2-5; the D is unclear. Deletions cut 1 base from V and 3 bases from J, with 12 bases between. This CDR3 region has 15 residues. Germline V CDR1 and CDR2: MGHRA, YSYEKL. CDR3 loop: CASSQVKGSEETQYF. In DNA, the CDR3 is TGCGCCAGCAGCCAAGTTAAGGGATCGGAAGAGACCCAGTACTTC.